Here is one T cell receptor beta chain with its context. The same CDR3 is also encoded by other DNA sequences in this sample. The data were taken from a study of blood T cell repertoires in COVID-19. About the research overall: Collection of acute and convalescent COVID-19 samples took place in the United States, Italy and Spain. PBMCs, B-cell-depleted T cells, or T cells were the source of the cDNA or gDNA that made up the material.

Authors' analysis steps: Amplification of reference gene primers was used by the study to estimate nucleated cell counts. Data came from immunoSEQ multiplex PCR; TCRdb stores just in-frame clones and leaves some out. The DNA gave D and trimming, while V, J and clone size come from that table. This table holds 140,000 or so clones, approximately 81% found once. CDR1 SEHNR and CDR2 FQNEAQ come from the germline V gene (reference sequence). The CDR3 runs to 14 residues. V was pared by 5 bases and J by 5 bases, with 5 bases of the junction left unmatched. The receptor was isolated from a human donor with acute or convalescent COVID-19. The donor label of this sample is uncertain. Sequencing input: peripheral blood. The J gene is TRBJ1-2, the V gene TRBV7-9; 10 positions agree with TRBD1. The CDR3 here is CASSPGTGVYGYTF. The CDR3 DNA sequence: TGTGCCAGCAGCCCCGGGACAGGGGTGTATGGCTACACCTTC.